Listed below are T cell receptor beta chains from one sample, sequenced in a study of response to subunit inactivated influenza vaccine. Using its own MiXCR run on the RT-PCR reads, TCRdb lists one record per CDR3 protein. The sample yields approximately 200,000 distinct CDR3 sequences, under 15% seen once. The sample in question was CD8+ T cells sorted from PBMCs, obtained roughly 5 days after vaccination. These receptors were obtained from a man aged 50 to 59 who received an inactivated influenza vaccine. The CDR3 runs from the conserved cysteine through the conserved F or W. The order of the fields is clone size, J gene, D gene, V gene, CDR3 protein, CDR3 DNA. The D gene is left open where the match is weak. Size tells how often a clone was seen (once, few, many) or the class of an expanded clone, and some rows leave it out.

few,TRBJ1-1,NA,TRBV4-1,CASSQVAGPLNTEAFF,TGCGCCAGCAGCCAAGTGGCGGGCCCATTGAACACTGAAGCTTTCTTT
NA,TRBJ2-7,NA,TRBV6-5,CASSYSPGQGGEQYF,TGTGCCAGCAGTTACAGTCCCGGGCAGGGAGGCGAGCAGTACTTC
NA,TRBJ1-1,NA,TRBV29-1,CSVEGGGLTEAFF,TGCAGCGTTGAGGGGGGAGGGTTGACTGAAGCTTTCTTT
NA,TRBJ2-2,TRBD1,TRBV7-9,CASSPTTGVDELFF,TGTGCCAGCAGCCCTACGACAGGGGTTGACGAGCTGTTTTTT
NA,TRBJ2-1,NA,TRBV4-2,CASSQGLLERNEQFF,TGTGCCAGCAGCCAAGGACTCCTCGAAAGAAATGAGCAGTTCTTC
few,TRBJ2-1,NA,TRBV15,CATSRDLMVRGYNEQFF,TGTGCCACCAGCAGAGATCTGATGGTTAGGGGATACAATGAGCAGTTCTTC
NA,TRBJ2-3,TRBD2,TRBV5-6,CASSPTGLDADTQYF,TGTGCCAGCAGCCCCACGGGACTAGATGCAGATACGCAGTATTTT
NA,TRBJ2-7,NA,TRBV15,CATSRDRGLYEQYF,TGTGCCACCAGCAGAGATCGGGGACTCTACGAGCAGTACTTC
NA,TRBJ2-6,TRBD1,TRBV5-1,CATKQGSGANVLTF,TGCGCCACCAAACAGGGGTCTGGGGCCAACGTCCTGACTTTC
few,TRBJ2-7,NA,TRBV11-2,CASSPGRDSYEQYF,TGTGCCAGCAGCCCTGGACGGGATTCCTACGAGCAGTACTTC
few,TRBJ2-3,NA,TRBV12-3/TRBV12-4,CASSLNPGTITDTQYF,TGTGCCAGCAGTCTCAACCCAGGGACCATCACAGATACGCAGTATTTT
many,TRBJ2-7,NA,TRBV28,CASSSTGMAAYEQYF,TGTGCCAGCAGTTCCACCGGGATGGCGGCGTACGAGCAGTACTTC
few,TRBJ2-5,NA,TRBV24-1,CATSPGVGETQYF,TGTGCCACCAGTCCGGGAGTAGGAGAGACCCAGTACTTC
NA,TRBJ2-7,NA,TRBV30,CAWSVGSSSEQYF,TGTGCCTGGAGTGTAGGGTCTAGCAGCGAGCAGTACTTC
NA,TRBJ2-3,NA,TRBV4-3,CASSPEVGGTDTQYF,TGCGCCAGCAGCCCCGAAGTAGGGGGCACAGATACGCAGTATTTT
few,TRBJ2-1,NA,TRBV2,CASSGNAEQFF,TGTGCCAGCAGTGGTAATGCCGAGCAGTTCTTC
NA,TRBJ2-3,TRBD2,TRBV2,CASGWTSRITDTQYF,TGTGCCAGCGGCTGGACTAGCAGAATCACAGATACGCAGTATTTT
many,TRBJ2-1,NA,TRBV7-8,CASSPQRATSSNEQFF,TGTGCCAGCAGCCCTCAGAGGGCCACTTCCTCCAATGAGCAGTTCTTC
NA,TRBJ2-1,TRBD2,TRBV4-3,CASSQEVLALYNEQFF,TGCGCCAGCAGCCAAGAGGTACTAGCGCTATACAATGAGCAGTTCTTC
NA,TRBJ1-5,NA,TRBV27,CASSSTYSNQPQHF,TGTGCCAGCAGTAGCACTTATAGCAATCAGCCCCAGCATTTT